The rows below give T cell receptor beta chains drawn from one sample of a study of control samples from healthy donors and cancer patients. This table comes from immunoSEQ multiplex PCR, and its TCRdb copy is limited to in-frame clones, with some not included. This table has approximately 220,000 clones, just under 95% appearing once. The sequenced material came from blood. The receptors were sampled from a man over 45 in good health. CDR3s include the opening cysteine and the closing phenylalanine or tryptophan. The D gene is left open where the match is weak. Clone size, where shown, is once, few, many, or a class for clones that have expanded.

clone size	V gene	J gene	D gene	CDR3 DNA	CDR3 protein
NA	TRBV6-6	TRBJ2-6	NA	TGTGCCAGCAGGGTCGTCTCTGGGGCCAACGTCCTGACTTTC	CASRVVSGANVLTF
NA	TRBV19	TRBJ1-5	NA	TGTGCCAGTTCGGGGGCGTATCAGCCCCAGCATTTT	CASSGAYQPQHF
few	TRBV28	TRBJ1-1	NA	TGTGCCAGCAGTGGGGCCTCGACAGAGAACACTGAAGCTTTCTTT	CASSGASTENTEAFF
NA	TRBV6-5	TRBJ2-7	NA	TGTGCCAGTACCCCCGGGACCACCTTGAGGGAGCAGTACTTC	CASTPGTTLREQYF
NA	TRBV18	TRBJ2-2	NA	TGTGCCAGCTCCGATCAGGGGAACACCGGGGAGCTGTTTTTT	CASSDQGNTGELFF
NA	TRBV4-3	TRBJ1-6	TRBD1	TGCGCCAGCAGCCAAGTCATGACAGGGAATTCACCCCTCCACTTT	CASSQVMTGNSPLHF
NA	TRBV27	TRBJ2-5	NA	TGTGCCAGCAGTTTGTTGGGTCCGGGCGAGACCCAGTACTTC	CASSLLGPGETQYF
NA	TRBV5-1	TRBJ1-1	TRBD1	TGCGCCAGCAGCATTCAGACAGGGGGTAGTACTGAAGCTTTCTTT	CASSIQTGGSTEAFF
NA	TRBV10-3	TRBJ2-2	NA	TGTGCCATCAGTTCCGGGACTTACACCGGGGAGCTGTTTTTT	CAISSGTYTGELFF
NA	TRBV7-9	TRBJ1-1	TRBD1	TGTGCCAGCAGCTTAGAGCGGGACAGGGGAAACACTGAAGCTTTCTTT	CASSLERDRGNTEAFF
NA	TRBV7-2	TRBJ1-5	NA	TGTGCCAGCAGTTCAGGACAATTTGGGCAGCCCCAGCATTTT	CASSSGQFGQPQHF
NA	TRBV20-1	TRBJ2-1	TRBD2	TGCAGTGCTAGTCGCCGCAAGCGGGGACCCTACAATGAGCAGTTCTTC	CSASRRKRGPYNEQFF
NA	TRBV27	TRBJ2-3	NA	TGTGCCAGCAGTCTACTGGCAGGCCGGGATACGCAGTATTTT	CASSLLAGRDTQYF
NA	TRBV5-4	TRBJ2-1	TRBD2	TGTGCCAGCAGAAGGGGACTAGCGGCATACAATGAGCAGTTCTTC	CASRRGLAAYNEQFF
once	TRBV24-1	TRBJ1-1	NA	TGTGCCACCACCAGGGGAACTGAAGCTTTCTTT	CATTRGTEAFF
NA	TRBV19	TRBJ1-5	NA	TGTGCCAGTACTCGGACGGGATTCCATCAGCCCCAGCATTTT	CASTRTGFHQPQHF
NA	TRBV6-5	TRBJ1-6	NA	TGTGCCAGCATTAACAACCGTTTATATAATTCACCCCTCCACTTT	CASINNRLYNSPLHF
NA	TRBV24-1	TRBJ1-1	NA	TGTGCCACCAGTCACGGGGGGGAGAACACTGAAGCTTTCTTT	CATSHGGENTEAFF
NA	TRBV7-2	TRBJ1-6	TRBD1	TGTGCCAGCAGCTTAGAGGGGACAGGCGGATCACCCCTCCACTTT	CASSLEGTGGSPLHF
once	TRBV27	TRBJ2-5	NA	TGTGCCAGCAGGCAGACCCTGGGACTTTCAGAGACCCAGTACTTC	CASRQTLGLSETQYF
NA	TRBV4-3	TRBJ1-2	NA	TGCGCCAGTGGGGCAGGGATTAACTATGGCTACACCTTC	CASGAGINYGYTF
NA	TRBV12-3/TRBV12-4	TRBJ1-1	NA	TGTGCCAGCAGCACACGTGGGGTCACTGAAGCTTTCTTT	CASSTRGVTEAFF
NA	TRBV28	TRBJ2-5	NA	TGTGCCAGCAGTTTCGGAGGGACCCAAGTGGCCCAGTACTTC	CASSFGGTQVAQYF
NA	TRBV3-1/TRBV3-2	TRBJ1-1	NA	TGTGCCAGCAGCCAACCGGGACCCTCGAACTGTTTTTTT	CASSQPGPSNCFF
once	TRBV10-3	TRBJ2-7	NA	TGTGCCATCAGTGACAGCCGGGACCCTTACGAGCAGTACTTC	CAISDSRDPYEQYF
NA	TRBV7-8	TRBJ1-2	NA	TGTGCCAGCAGCTTACGGACAACAGGGAGGTGGAACTATGGCTACACCTTC	CASSLRTTGRWNYGYTF
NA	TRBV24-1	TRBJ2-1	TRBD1	TGTGCCACCAGTGATCCGACAGGGTTCTACAATGAGCAGTTCTTC	CATSDPTGFYNEQFF
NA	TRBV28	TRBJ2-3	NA	TGTGCCAGCCGGCGAGGGGAAGATACGCAGTATTTT	CASRRGEDTQYF
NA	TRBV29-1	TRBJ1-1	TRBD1	TGCAGCGGCCACGGACAGGGATATGAGAACACTGAAGCTTTCTTT	CSGHGQGYENTEAFF
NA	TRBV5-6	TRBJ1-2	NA	TGTGCCAGCAGCTTGGTTCCGGCATCTCATGGCTACACCTTC	CASSLVPASHGYTF
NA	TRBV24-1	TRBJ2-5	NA	TGTGCCACCAGTGATCCCGCGGGGGACACATTGGGGACCCAGTACTTC	CATSDPAGDTLGTQYF
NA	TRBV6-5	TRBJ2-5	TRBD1	TGTGCCAGCAGTCGGACAGGGACGGAGACCCAGTACTTC	CASSRTGTETQYF
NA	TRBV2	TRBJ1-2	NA	TGTGCCAGCAGGCCCGGGATGGACTATGGCTACACCTTC	CASRPGMDYGYTF
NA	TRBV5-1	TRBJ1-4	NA	TGCGCCAGCAGCTTGCAGTTAACTAATGAAAAACTGTTTTTT	CASSLQLTNEKLFF
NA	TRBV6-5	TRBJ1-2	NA	TGTGCCAGCAGGCCTGAAAGACAGAGCTACTATGGCTACACCTTC	CASRPERQSYYGYTF
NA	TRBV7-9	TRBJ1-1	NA	TGTGCCAGCAGCCTACGCCTTCTGAGCAGCGGTGGGACTGAAGCTTTCTTT	CASSLRLLSSGGTEAFF
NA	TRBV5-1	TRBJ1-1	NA	TGCGCCAGCAGCTTTGGGAGTGGGACTGAAGCTTTCTTT	CASSFGSGTEAFF
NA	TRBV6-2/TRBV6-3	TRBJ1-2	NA	TGTGCCAGCAGTTCTCACCGGATCACAATGGGCTACACCTTC	CASSSHRITMGYTF
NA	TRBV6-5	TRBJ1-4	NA	TGTGCCAGCAGTAGTAATCGTGCAACTAATGAAAAACTGTTTTTT	CASSSNRATNEKLFF
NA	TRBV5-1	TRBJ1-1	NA	TGCGCCAGCACCTTCAAAGAAGCTTTCTTT	CASTFKEAFF
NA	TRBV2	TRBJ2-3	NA	TGTGCCAGCAGTGGTAACGGTCTTTTCACAGATACGCAGTATTTT	CASSGNGLFTDTQYF
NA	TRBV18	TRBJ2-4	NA	TGTGCCAGCTCACCAGGTGGGTTGGCAAACATTCAGTACTTC	CASSPGGLANIQYF
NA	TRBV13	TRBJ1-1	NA	TGTGCCAGCAGCTCCGTAAACACTGAAGCTTTCTTT	CASSSVNTEAFF
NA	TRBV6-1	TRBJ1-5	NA	TGTGCCAGCAGTGAATTTCAGCCCCAGCATTTT	CASSEFQPQHF
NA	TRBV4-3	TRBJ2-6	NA	TGCGCCAGCAGCCAAGAGGATGGGGCCAACGTCCTGACTTTC	CASSQEDGANVLTF
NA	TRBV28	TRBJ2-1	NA	TGTGCCAGCAGTTTATCTGGGACCTTGGATGAGCAGTTCTTC	CASSLSGTLDEQFF
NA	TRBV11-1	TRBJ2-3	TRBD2	TGTGCCAGCAGCTTAATGGGACTAGCGGACGGGGATACGCAGTATTTT	CASSLMGLADGDTQYF
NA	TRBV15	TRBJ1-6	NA	TGTGCCACCAGCAGAGGAAGAGGACCGGCTTATAATTCACCCCTCCACTTT	CATSRGRGPAYNSPLHF
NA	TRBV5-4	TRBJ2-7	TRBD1	TGTGCCAGCAGCTTGGACAGGGGCTCCGAGCAGTACTTC	CASSLDRGSEQYF
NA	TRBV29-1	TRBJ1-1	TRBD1	TGCAGCCCCGCAAGAACAGGGGTTTGGACTGAAGCTTTCTTT	CSPARTGVWTEAFF
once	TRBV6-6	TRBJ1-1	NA	TGTGCCAGCAGTCGAAACTCAGGCGGAGGGGTCGTGACTGAAGCTTTCTTT	CASSRNSGGGVVTEAFF
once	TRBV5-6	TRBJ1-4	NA	TGTGCCAGCAGCTTACAGGCAAATGAAAAACTGTTTTTT	CASSLQANEKLFF
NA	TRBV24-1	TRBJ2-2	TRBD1	TGTGCCACCAGAGGACAGGGGAACACCGGGGAGCTGTTTTTT	CATRGQGNTGELFF
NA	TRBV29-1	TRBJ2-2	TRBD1	TGCAGCGTCGAAGGGGGACAGGGGGCCCGGGAGCTGTTTTTT	CSVEGGQGARELFF
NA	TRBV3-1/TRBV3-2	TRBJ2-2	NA	TGTGCCAGCAGCCAACACCAGGTGGCCGGGGAGCTGTTTTTT	CASSQHQVAGELFF
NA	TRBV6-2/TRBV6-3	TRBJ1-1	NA	TGTGCCAGCAGTTACGGGGCGTACGAAGCTTTCTTT	CASSYGAYEAFF
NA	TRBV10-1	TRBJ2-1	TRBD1	TGCGCCAGCAGTGATAGTCAGGGGGCAAGGGAGCAGTTCTTC	CASSDSQGAREQFF
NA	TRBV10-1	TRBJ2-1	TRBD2	TGCGCCCCCCCAGGGCTAGCGGCAAATGAGCAGTTCTTC	CAPPGLAANEQFF